This passage covers 28 T cell receptor beta chains from one sample sequenced in a study of blood T cell repertoires in COVID-19. Sequenced by immunoSEQ multiplex PCR; TCRdb stores in-frame clones only, minus some. This table has some 250,000 clones, approximately 86% appearing once. Sequencing was carried out using peripheral blood. These receptor sequences come from a woman between 55 and 75 years old with COVID-19, enrolled during active disease.

This chain uses TRBV5-1 with TRBJ2-2; 12 bases line up with TRBD2. The CDR3 is 18 amino acids. Trimming cost V 0 bases and J 5 bases; bases outside gene matches: 8. Germline lookup yields CDR1 SGHRS and CDR2 YFSETQ. CDR3 protein: CASSLELAGGRKTGELFF. The DNA for the CDR3 is TGCGCCAGCAGCTTGGAACTAGCGGGAGGCCGAAAGACCGGGGAGCTGTTTTTT. The whole variable domain, filled in from reference TRBV5-1 and TRBJ2-2, reads KAGVTQTPRYLIKTRGQQVTLSCSPISGHRSVSWYQQTPGQGLQFLFEYFSETQRNKGNFPGRFSGRQFSNSRSEMNVSTLELGDSALYLCASSLELAGGRKTGELFFGEGSRLTVL.

The gene calls are TRBV23-1 and TRBJ1-5; 9 bases fit TRBD1. TRBV23-1 counts as an open reading frame of uncertain function. There are 16 residues in the CDR3. V shed 2 bases, J shed 5 bases, and the junction held 7 bases outside the gene matches. The CDR3 DNA is TGCGCCAGCAGTCAAACAGCGGGACAGGGCCATCAGCCCCAGCATTTT. This codes for CASSQTAGQGHQPQHF.

The chain is built from TRBV9 and TRBJ2-5; D is perhaps TRBD2 (6 bases). Per germline, CDR1 SGDLS and CDR2 YYNGEE. V was clipped by 0 bases and J by 4 bases, with 7 bases between them. The length of the CDR3 is 13 residues. The CDR3 bases are TGTGCCAGCAGCGTAGGGGAGGTAGAGACCCAGTACTTC. It is translated as CASSVGEVETQYF.

The chain carries TRBV4-1 and TRBJ1-3, with D possibly being TRBD1 (5 bases). V was cut by 0 bases and J by 2 bases, with 8 bases left in between. The V gene's germline CDR1 is MGHRA and CDR2 YSYEKL. The CDR3 covers 15 residues. The CDR3 DNA is TGCGCCAGCAGCCAAGATCGACAGCCTGGAAACACCATATATTTT. Translated: CASSQDRQPGNTIYF.

This rearrangement joins TRBV24-1 to TRBJ1-2, with TRBD1 matching 7 bases. The CDR3 is 15 residues long. V shed 7 bases and J 7 bases; nucleotides not matched to a gene: 14. Looked up from germline, CDR1 is KGHDR and CDR2 is SFDVKD. The CDR3 DNA reads as TGTGCCACCAGCACAGAGACAGGGCCTACTCTTGGCTACACCTTC. Its protein is CATSTETGPTLGYTF.

The CDR3 is CASSHGGVQETQYF. The CDR3 DNA follows: TGTGCCAGCAGCCACGGGGGGGTACAAGAGACCCAGTACTTC. J is TRBJ2-5 and V is TRBV7-7, with TRBD2 matching over 8 bases. Trimming took 5 bases from V and 2 from J; bases not matched to a gene: 4. The CDR3 consists of 14 residues. CDR1 is SSHAT and CDR2 is FNYEAQ in the germline V gene (reference sequence).

V gene TRBV5-1 combines with J gene TRBJ2-5; 9 positions match TRBD1. Germline V lookup: CDR1 SGHRS, CDR2 YFSETQ. This CDR3 contains 14 residues. Unmatched junction bases numbered 5, after V lost 4 bases and J lost 4 bases. The CDR3 region is CASSRQGGGETQYF. For the CDR3, the DNA is TGCGCCAGCAGCCGACAGGGGGGCGGAGAGACCCAGTACTTC.

V and J are TRBV7-9 and TRBJ2-3; D possibly corresponds to TRBD2 (5 bases). The CDR3 has 14 residues. V gave up 5 bases and J gave up 5 bases, with 14 bases separating them. The germline V gene has CDR1 SEHNR and CDR2 FQNEAQ (reference sequence). For the CDR3, the DNA is TGTGCCAGCAGCCCCAAGGGAGCTAGAGATACGCAGTATTTT. Translating gives CASSPKGARDTQYF.

This chain connects TRBV9 to TRBJ1-6, with no clear D. V gave up 4 bases and J gave up 8 bases, with 10 bases separating them. CDR3 length: 13 amino acids. Germline CDR1 reads SGDLS; CDR2 reads YYNGEE. CDR3 sequence: CASSIRLDSPLHF. As DNA, the CDR3 is TGTGCCAGCAGCATCAGGTTGGATTCACCCCTCCACTTT. The variable domain in full, with the rest retrieved from reference TRBV9 and TRBJ1-6, is DSGVTQTPKHLITATGQRVTLRCSPRSGDLSVYWYQQSLDQGLQFLIQYYNGEERAKGNILERFSAQQFPDLHSELNLSSLELGDSALYFCASSIRLDSPLHFGNGTRLTVT.

The chain recombines TRBV9 with TRBJ1-5; no clear D. V lost 0 bases, J lost 7 bases, and 8 bases lay in between. Germline V gene sequence: CDR1 SGDLS, CDR2 YYNGEE. This CDR3 spans 13 amino acids. CDR3 sequence (DNA): TGTGCCAGCAGCGTAGCCCCGGTCCAGCCCCAGCATTTT. Encoded protein: CASSVAPVQPQHF.

V gene TRBV28 combines with J gene TRBJ1-5; TRBD1 might be the D (5 bases). There are 16 residues in the CDR3. Germline values: CDR1 MDHEN, CDR2 SYDVKM. The V and J ends lost 4 bases and 2 bases respectively, with 15 bases between them. The CDR3 loop is CASSSWTGGGNQPQHF. CDR3 sequence (DNA): TGTGCCAGCAGTTCCTGGACGGGGGGTGGCAATCAGCCCCAGCATTTT.

The chain couples TRBV7-2 to TRBJ1-1; D unresolved. The CDR3 has 15 amino acids. Germline V CDR1 and CDR2: SGHTA, FQGNSA. V was trimmed by 4 bases and J by 5 bases, leaving 17 bases between them. For the CDR3, the DNA is TGTGCCAGCAGCTACCCCTTAGCCGGTGGGACTGAAGCTTTCTTT. Protein sequence: CASSYPLAGGTEAFF.

This clone was observed a few times. The V call is TRBV28, the J call TRBJ1-1; 9 positions match TRBD1. CDR1 is MDHEN and CDR2 is SYDVKM in the germline V gene. Germline trimming cut 6 bases from V and 0 bases from J; bases unmatched to any gene: 8. The CDR3 is 16 amino acids. The CDR3 sequence is CASSYPGTGLNTEAFF. CDR3 in DNA: TGTGCCAGCAGCTATCCCGGGACAGGGCTGAACACTGAAGCTTTCTTT.

In this sample, this clone turned up a few times. V and J are TRBV11-2 and TRBJ2-1; D is possibly TRBD2 (7 bases). Trimming removed 5 bases from V and 8 bases from J, with 10 bases in between. The CDR3 loop spans 12 amino acids. CDR1 is SGHAT, CDR2 FQNNGV, per germline. CDR3 sequence reads: CASSPGGDEQFF. CDR3 DNA sequence: TGTGCCAGCAGCCCGGGGGGCGATGAGCAGTTCTTC.

This clone was recorded once. The gene calls are TRBV7-6 and TRBJ2-7, with D tentatively TRBD2 (6 bases). The germline V gene encodes CDR1 SGHVS and CDR2 FNYEAQ. The V gene lost 5 bases and the J gene lost 6 bases, with 11 bases spanning the gap. CDR3 size: 12 residues. The CDR3 region has the DNA TGTGCCAGCAGCCCTTGGGGGGTCGAGCAGTACTTC. This gives the protein CASSPWGVEQYF.

This clone was seen a single time. The gene calls are TRBV30 and TRBJ2-7; D might be TRBD1 (6 bases). Germline V gives CDR1 GTSNPN, CDR2 SVGIG (reference sequence). V was clipped by 2 bases and J by 7 bases, with 12 bases between them. CDR3 length: 12 residues. CDR3 DNA sequence: TGTGCCTGGAGTTCACAGGGCCTGGAGCAGTACTTC. This encodes CAWSSQGLEQYF.

This clone has a single count. This rearrangement joins TRBV5-1 to TRBJ2-4, with TRBD2 matching over 15 bases. This CDR3 contains 18 residues. V lost 4 bases and J lost 0; bases outside the gene matches: 5. Germline V gene data show CDR1 as SGHRS and CDR2 as YFSETQ. CDR3 amino acids: CASSPGLAGGGAKNIQYF. The CDR3 region has the DNA TGCGCCAGCAGCCCGGGACTAGCGGGAGGCGGAGCCAAAAACATTCAGTACTTC.

The V call is TRBV7-3, the J call TRBJ2-1, with TRBD2 as a possible D gene (5 bases). Trimming pared 4 bases from V and 5 bases from J, leaving 15 bases between. CDR1 is SGHTA, CDR2 FQGTGA, per germline. The CDR3 runs 15 residues. The CDR3 coding sequence is TGTGCCAGCAGCTCCCGGACTCTTACTGACAATGAGCAGTTCTTC. The encoded protein is CASSSRTLTDNEQFF.

This chain connects TRBV28 to TRBJ2-7; a weak D match, TRBD1 (5 bases). V was pared by 6 bases and J by 3 bases, with 18 bases between. The CDR3 runs 15 residues. Germline CDR1 reads MDHEN; CDR2 reads SYDVKM. The CDR3 sequence is CASRSVRGLNYEQYF. CDR3 nucleotides: TGTGCCAGCAGAAGCGTTAGGGGCCTCAACTACGAGCAGTACTTC.

V gene TRBV9 combines with J gene TRBJ2-2; TRBD2 matches at 8 bases. J lost 3 bases, V lost 6 bases, and 7 bases had no gene match. The germline V gene encodes CDR1 SGDLS and CDR2 YYNGEE. CDR3 length: 15 residues. This CDR3 reads CASNQAGVDTGELFF. CDR3 sequence (DNA): TGTGCCAGCAACCAAGCGGGAGTCGACACCGGGGAGCTGTTTTTT.

V is TRBV19 and J is TRBJ1-1; TRBD1 is a possible D gene (5 bases). The CDR3 covers 15 residues. Germline CDR1 reads LNHDA; CDR2 reads SQIVND (reference sequence). V lost 5 bases and J lost 3, with 16 bases in between. This chain's CDR3 is CASSSRGSGDTEAFF. The CDR3 DNA reads as TGTGCCAGTAGTTCCCGGGGGTCCGGGGACACTGAAGCTTTCTTT. Full variable domain (remainder filled in from reference TRBV19 and TRBJ1-1): DGGITQSPKYLFRKEGQNVTLSCEQNLNHDAMYWYRQDPGQGLRLIYYSQIVNDFQKGDIAEGYSVSREKKESFPLTVTSAQKNPTAFYLCASSSRGSGDTEAFFGQGTRLTVV.

This rearrangement joins TRBV2 to TRBJ1-1, with TRBD1 matching over 7 bases. Germline lookup yields CDR1 SNHLY and CDR2 FYNNEI. With V trimmed by 6 bases and J by 3 bases, 4 bases remained unmatched. The CDR3 totals 13 residues. The CDR3 loop reads CASSRDRDTEAFF. Written as DNA, the CDR3 is TGTGCCAGCAGCCGCGACAGGGACACTGAAGCTTTCTTT. Full variable domain (outside the CDR3, taken from reference TRBV2 and TRBJ1-1): EPEVTQTPSHQVTQMGQEVILRCVPISNHLYFYWYRQILGQKVEFLVSFYNNEISEKSEIFDDQFSVERPDGSNFTLKIRSTKLEDSAMYFCASSRDRDTEAFFGQGTRLTVV.

A few counts support this clone. The chain employs TRBV28 and TRBJ1-2; 8 bases agree with TRBD1. V lost 7 bases and J lost 4; bases outside the gene matches: 2. Germline V gene data show CDR1 as MDHEN and CDR2 as SYDVKM. The CDR3 length is 12 residues. The CDR3 nucleotides are TGTGCCAGCAATCAGGGGGCCTATGGCTACACCTTC. It codes for CASNQGAYGYTF.

V is TRBV28 and J is TRBJ2-3, with TRBD2 matching 12 bases. With 5 bases clipped from V and 3 bases from J, the junction kept 9 bases outside the gene matches. The CDR3 is 17 residues long. Germline CDR1 is MDHEN and CDR2 is SYDVKM. The CDR3 DNA reads as TGTGCCAGCAGTCCGAATCGCCTAGCGGGAGGGACAGATACGCAGTATTTT. This codes for CASSPNRLAGGTDTQYF. Full variable domain (rest looked up from reference TRBV28 and TRBJ2-3): DVKVTQSSRYLVKRTGEKVFLECVQDMDHENMFWYRQDPGLGLRLIYFSYDVKMKEKGDIPEGYSVSREKKERFSLILESASTNQTSMYLCASSPNRLAGGTDTQYFGPGTRLTVL.

The chain recombines TRBV10-1 with TRBJ2-1; 7 nucleotides match TRBD2. J was trimmed by 0 bases and V by 1 base; bases with no gene match: 6. This CDR3 has 17 amino acids. Looked up from germline, CDR1 is WNHNN and CDR2 is SYGVQD (reference sequence). CDR3 coding DNA: TGCGCCAGCAGTGAGTTTGCGGGAGCGTTCTCCTACAATGAGCAGTTCTTC. Amino acids: CASSEFAGAFSYNEQFF.

The CDR3 region is CASSPRQGSEKLFF. CDR3 DNA sequence: TGTGCCAGCAGCCCCAGACAGGGAAGTGAAAAACTGTTTTTT. The chain is built from TRBV6-5 and TRBJ1-4, with TRBD1 matching 7 bases. The CDR3 extends over 14 amino acids. Looked up from germline, CDR1 is MNHEY and CDR2 is SVGAGI. The junction had 8 bases not matched to a gene; V was cut back by 6 bases and J by 7 bases.

This clone was seen only once. The rearrangement uses TRBV24-1 and TRBJ2-1; D is undetermined. Trimming shortened V by 7 bases and J by 8 bases, and 11 bases separated the two germline ends. The CDR3 covers 12 residues. CDR1 and CDR2 from the germline V gene are KGHDR and SFDVKD. DNA of the CDR3: TGTGCCACCAGCCTCTTCGGAGATGAGCAGTTCTTC. This codes for CATSLFGDEQFF.

As concerns this clone: Other DNA sequences from this sample encode an identical CDR3 as well. V is TRBV2 and J is TRBJ2-7, with D possibly being TRBD1 (6 bases). Looked up from germline, CDR1 is SNHLY and CDR2 is FYNNEI. This CDR3 comprises 14 residues. Trimming removed 6 bases from V and 1 base from J, with 13 bases in between. The CDR3 DNA reads TGTGCCAGCAGGTCACAGGGTGCGTCCTACGAGCAGTACTTC. This encodes CASRSQGASYEQYF.